This T cell receptor (beta chain) was profiled in a study of beta chain features in type 1 diabetes. Study details: Taken together, all samples contributed approximately 110 million examined sorted cells.

Study-wide points: Over-representation of high TCR-expressing cells was a possible consequence of cDNA sequencing. Equally in patients and controls, PCR might preferentially amplify shorter templates.

Expressed TCRB transcripts got sequenced, as all isolated RNA was reverse transcribed. Profiled with immunoSEQ multiplex PCR; TCRdb holds only in-frame clones, not every one. The table has about 140,000 clones, around a tenth seen once. The V gene's germline CDR1 is MNHEY and CDR2 SVGAGI. The CDR3 is 14 amino acids. The trim removed 8 bases at V and 2 bases at J, leaving 9 bases unmatched. A word on this clone: Its antigen remains unidentified.

Input material: central memory CD4+ T cells from blood. The receptor was isolated from a woman aged 35 to 49 in good health. The chain couples TRBV6-5 to TRBJ2-7; 7 positions match TRBD1. This chain's CDR3 is CASRKDRDPYEQYF. The CDR3, as DNA: TGTGCCAGCCGAAAAGACAGGGATCCCTACGAGCAGTACTTC.